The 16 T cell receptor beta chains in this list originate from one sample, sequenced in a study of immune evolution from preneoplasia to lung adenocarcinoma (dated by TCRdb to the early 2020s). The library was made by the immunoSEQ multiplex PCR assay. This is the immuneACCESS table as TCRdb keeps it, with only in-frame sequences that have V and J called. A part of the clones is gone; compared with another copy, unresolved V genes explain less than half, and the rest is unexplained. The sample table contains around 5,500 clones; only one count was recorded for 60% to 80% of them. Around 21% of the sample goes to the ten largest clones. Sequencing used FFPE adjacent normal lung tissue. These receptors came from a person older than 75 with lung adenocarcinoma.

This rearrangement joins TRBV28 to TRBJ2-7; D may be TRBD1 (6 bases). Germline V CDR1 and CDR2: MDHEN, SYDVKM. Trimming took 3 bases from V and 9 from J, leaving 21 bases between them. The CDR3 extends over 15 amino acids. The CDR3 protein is CASSLGPGHRSGQYF. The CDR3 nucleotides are TGTGCCAGCAGTTTGGGACCGGGACACCGGTCCGGGCAGTACTTC.

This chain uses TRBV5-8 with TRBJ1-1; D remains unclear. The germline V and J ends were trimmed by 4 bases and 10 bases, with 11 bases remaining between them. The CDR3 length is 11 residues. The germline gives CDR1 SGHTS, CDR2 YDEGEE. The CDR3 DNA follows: TGTGCCAGCAGCCCCCCCTGGGGAGCTTTCTTT. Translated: CASSPPWGAFF.

DNA of the CDR3: TGTGCCACCAGCCCCGAGAACACTAACTATGGCTACACCTTC. Its protein is CATSPENTNYGYTF. The rearrangement joins TRBV15 to TRBJ1-2; no clear D gene. Germline V gives CDR1 LNHNV, CDR2 YYDKDF (reference sequence). The CDR3 is made up of 14 amino acids. V was trimmed by 5 bases and J by 0 bases, leaving 10 bases between them.

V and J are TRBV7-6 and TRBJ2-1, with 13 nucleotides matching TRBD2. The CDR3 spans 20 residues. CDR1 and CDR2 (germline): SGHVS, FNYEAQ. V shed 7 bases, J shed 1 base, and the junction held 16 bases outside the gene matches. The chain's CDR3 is CASILAPTSGGLRSYNEQFF. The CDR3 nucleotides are TGTGCCAGCATCCTAGCGCCGACTAGCGGGGGGCTTAGATCCTACAATGAGCAGTTCTTC.

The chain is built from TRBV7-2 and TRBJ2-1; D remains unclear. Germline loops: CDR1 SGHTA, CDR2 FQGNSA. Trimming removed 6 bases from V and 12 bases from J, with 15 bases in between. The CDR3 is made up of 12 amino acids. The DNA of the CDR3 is TGTGCCAGCAGACCGGTTGGCTCCGGGCAGTTCTTC. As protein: CASRPVGSGQFF.

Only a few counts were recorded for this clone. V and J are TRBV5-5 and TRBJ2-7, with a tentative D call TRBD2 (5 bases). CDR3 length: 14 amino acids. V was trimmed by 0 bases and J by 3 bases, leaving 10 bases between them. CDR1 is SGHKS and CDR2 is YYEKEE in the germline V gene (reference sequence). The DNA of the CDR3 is TGTGCCAGCAGCTTGGCTTGGGGAGACTACGAGCAGTACTTC. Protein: CASSLAWGDYEQYF.

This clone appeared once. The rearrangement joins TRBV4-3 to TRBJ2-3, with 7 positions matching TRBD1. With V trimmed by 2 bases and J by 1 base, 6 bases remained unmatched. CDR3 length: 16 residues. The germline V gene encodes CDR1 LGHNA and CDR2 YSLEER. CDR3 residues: CASSQTGAERTDTQYF. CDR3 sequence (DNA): TGCGCCAGCAGCCAAACAGGGGCGGAACGCACAGATACGCAGTATTTT.

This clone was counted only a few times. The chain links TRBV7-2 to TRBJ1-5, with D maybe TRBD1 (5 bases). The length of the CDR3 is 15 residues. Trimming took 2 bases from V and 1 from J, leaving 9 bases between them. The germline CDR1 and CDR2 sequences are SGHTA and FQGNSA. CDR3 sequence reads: CASSLRGFSNQPQHF. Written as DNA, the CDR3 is TGTGCCAGCAGCTTAAGGGGCTTCAGCAATCAGCCCCAGCATTTT.

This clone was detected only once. The CDR3 bases are TGCAGTGCTGTGGGCTCGGGGGAGCAGTACTTC. Its translation is CSAVGSGEQYF. This sequence joins TRBV20-1 and TRBJ2-7, with a possible D match to TRBD2 (5 bases). This CDR3 comprises 11 residues. With 5 bases removed from V and 7 bases from J, the gap between germline ends came to 12 bases. CDR1 is DFQATT, CDR2 SNEGSKA, per germline (reference sequence).

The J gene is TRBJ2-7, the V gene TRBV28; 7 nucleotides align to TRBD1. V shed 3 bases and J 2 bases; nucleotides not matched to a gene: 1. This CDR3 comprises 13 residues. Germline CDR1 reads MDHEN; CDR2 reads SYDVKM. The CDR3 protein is CASSFGTAYEQYF. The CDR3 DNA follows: TGTGCCAGCAGTTTTGGGACAGCCTACGAGCAGTACTTC.

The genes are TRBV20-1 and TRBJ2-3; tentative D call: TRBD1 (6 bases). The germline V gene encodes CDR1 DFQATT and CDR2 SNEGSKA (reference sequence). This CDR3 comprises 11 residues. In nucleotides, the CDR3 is TGCACAGCAGGGGACACAGATACGCAGTATTTT. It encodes CTAGDTDTQYF.

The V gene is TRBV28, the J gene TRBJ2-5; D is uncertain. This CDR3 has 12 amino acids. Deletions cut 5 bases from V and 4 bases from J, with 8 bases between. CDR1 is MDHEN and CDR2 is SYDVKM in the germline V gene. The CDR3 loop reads CASSPRAETQYF. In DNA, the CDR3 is TGTGCCAGCAGTCCACGGGCAGAGACCCAGTACTTC.

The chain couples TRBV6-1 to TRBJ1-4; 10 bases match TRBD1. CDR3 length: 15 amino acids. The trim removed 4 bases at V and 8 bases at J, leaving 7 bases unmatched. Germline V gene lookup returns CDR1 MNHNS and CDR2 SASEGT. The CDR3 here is CASSARTGGREKLFF. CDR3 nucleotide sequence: TGTGCCAGCAGTGCCCGGACAGGGGGACGCGAAAAACTGTTTTTT.

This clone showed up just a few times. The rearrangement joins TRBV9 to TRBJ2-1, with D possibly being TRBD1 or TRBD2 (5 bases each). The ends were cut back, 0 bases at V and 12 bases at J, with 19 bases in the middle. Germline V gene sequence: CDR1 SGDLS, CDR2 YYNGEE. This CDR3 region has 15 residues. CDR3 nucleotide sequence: TGTGCCAGCAGCGTAGACGGGGCCCCTAGCCGTGTGCAGTTCTTC. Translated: CASSVDGAPSRVQFF.

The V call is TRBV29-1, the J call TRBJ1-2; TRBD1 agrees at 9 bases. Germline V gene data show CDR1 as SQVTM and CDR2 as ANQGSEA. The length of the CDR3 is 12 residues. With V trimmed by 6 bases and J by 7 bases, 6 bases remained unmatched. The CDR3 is CSVGGTGSGYTF. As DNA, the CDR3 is TGCAGCGTGGGGGGGACAGGGTCTGGCTACACCTTC.

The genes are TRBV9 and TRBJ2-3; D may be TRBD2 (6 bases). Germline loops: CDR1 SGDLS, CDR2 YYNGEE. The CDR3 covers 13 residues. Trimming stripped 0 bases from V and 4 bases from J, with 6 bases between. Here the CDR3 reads CASSVAGADTQYF. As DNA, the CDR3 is TGTGCCAGCAGCGTAGCGGGAGCAGATACGCAGTATTTT.